This T cell receptor beta chain was captured by sequencing in a study of blood T cell repertoires in COVID-19. Study context: Nucleic acid was either cDNA or gDNA, and it came from T cells, B-cell-depleted T cells, or PBMCs.

In the source study's methods: Quantification of nucleated cells was approximated via reference gene primer amplification. Using immunoSEQ multiplex PCR, the repertoire was profiled, and TCRdb retains in-frame clones only, with some absent. The D gene and trimming were derived from the DNA, and the V and J assignments and clone size from that table. The data contain about 160,000 clones, roughly 85% of them singletons. The specimen was peripheral blood. The clonotype comes from a middle-aged man with acute or convalescent COVID-19.

Here the CDR3 DNA reads TGCGCCAGCAGCTCAGGACAGCCTCCCAATGAGCAGTTCTTC. As protein: CASSSGQPPNEQFF. The chain has TRBV5-1 and TRBJ2-1, with D tentatively TRBD1 (6 bases). The germline V and J ends were trimmed by 3 bases and 6 bases, with 13 bases remaining between them. The CDR3 contains 14 residues. The germline CDR1 and CDR2 sequences are SGHRS and YFSETQ.